A selection of T cell receptor beta chains follows, all from one sample in a study of T cell changes during pregnancy in multiple sclerosis. Repertoires were generated with immunoSEQ multiplex PCR, while TCRdb's copy carries only in-frame clones and drops some. The data hold just under 70,000 clones, with about 89% observed a single time. Sequenced material: peripheral blood, taken in the second trimester of pregnancy. Receptors were obtained from a female donor with multiple sclerosis, enrolled in a pregnancy study. CDR3s include the opening cysteine and the closing phenylalanine or tryptophan. D genes are given only for firm matches. Clone size is not always given. Where it is, it says once, few, many or a class for expanded clones.

clone_size: -
v_call: TRBV7-2
j_call: TRBJ1-3
d_call: -
cdr3_aa: CASSLAQSSSGNTIYF
cdr3_nt: TGTGCCAGCAGCTTAGCACAGTCATCCTCTGGAAACACCATATATTTT

clone_size: -
v_call: TRBV6-5
j_call: TRBJ1-5
d_call: TRBD1
cdr3_aa: CASRGQGNNQPQHF
cdr3_nt: TGTGCCAGCAGGGGACAGGGCAACAATCAGCCCCAGCATTTT

clone_size: -
v_call: TRBV9
j_call: TRBJ1-1
d_call: -
cdr3_aa: CASSVVGEGDTEAFF
cdr3_nt: TGTGCCAGCAGCGTAGTGGGCGAGGGGGACACTGAAGCTTTCTTT

clone_size: once
v_call: TRBV7-3
j_call: TRBJ2-5
d_call: TRBD2
cdr3_aa: CASSPLAGGRSETQYF
cdr3_nt: TGTGCCAGCAGCCCCTTAGCGGGGGGGCGATCAGAGACCCAGTACTTC

clone_size: -
v_call: TRBV19
j_call: TRBJ1-4
d_call: -
cdr3_aa: CASSIVPGVGHEKLFF
cdr3_nt: TGTGCCAGTAGTATAGTGCCCGGGGTTGGTCATGAAAAACTGTTTTTT

clone_size: -
v_call: TRBV2
j_call: TRBJ1-5
d_call: -
cdr3_aa: CASSGGGGGQPQHF
cdr3_nt: TGTGCCAGCAGTGGGGGTGGGGGCGGGCAGCCCCAGCATTTT

clone_size: -
v_call: TRBV2
j_call: TRBJ1-2
d_call: -
cdr3_aa: CASTPEPQPGGYTF
cdr3_nt: TGTGCCAGCACTCCCGAGCCCCAACCGGGAGGCTACACCTTC

clone_size: -
v_call: TRBV14
j_call: TRBJ2-2
d_call: -
cdr3_aa: CASSQDLYGELFF
cdr3_nt: TGTGCCAGCAGCCAAGATCTGTACGGGGAGCTGTTTTTT

clone_size: -
v_call: TRBV5-4
j_call: TRBJ1-1
d_call: -
cdr3_aa: CASSLRQVPSSVNTEAFF
cdr3_nt: TGTGCCAGCAGCTTAAGACAGGTCCCCAGTTCTGTGAACACTGAAGCTTTCTTT

clone_size: -
v_call: TRBV19
j_call: TRBJ1-5
d_call: TRBD1
cdr3_aa: CASSIIARGNQPQHF
cdr3_nt: TGTGCCAGTAGTATCATCGCCAGGGGGAATCAGCCCCAGCATTTT

clone_size: -
v_call: TRBV7-2
j_call: TRBJ1-6
d_call: TRBD1
cdr3_aa: CASSFQGEDNSPLHF
cdr3_nt: TGTGCCAGCAGCTTCCAGGGGGAGGATAATTCACCCCTCCACTTT

clone_size: -
v_call: TRBV27
j_call: TRBJ1-4
d_call: -
cdr3_aa: CASSFKRPNEKLFF
cdr3_nt: TGTGCCAGCAGTTTTAAGCGGCCGAATGAAAAACTGTTTTTT

clone_size: -
v_call: TRBV30
j_call: TRBJ1-2
d_call: -
cdr3_aa: CAWSVQTGAGYTF
cdr3_nt: TGTGCCTGGAGTGTGCAGACAGGTGCTGGCTACACCTTC

clone_size: -
v_call: TRBV18
j_call: TRBJ1-5
d_call: TRBD1
cdr3_aa: CASSPLGTGNQPQHF
cdr3_nt: TGTGCCAGCTCACCACTGGGGACAGGGAATCAGCCCCAGCATTTT

clone_size: -
v_call: TRBV9
j_call: TRBJ1-5
d_call: -
cdr3_aa: CASSPQGSLNQPQHF
cdr3_nt: TGTGCCAGCAGCCCCCAGGGAAGCCTCAATCAGCCCCAGCATTTT

clone_size: -
v_call: TRBV7-9
j_call: TRBJ1-2
d_call: -
cdr3_aa: CASAAMGPQAYGYTF
cdr3_nt: TGTGCCAGCGCAGCTATGGGCCCGCAGGCCTATGGCTACACCTTC

clone_size: -
v_call: TRBV10-3
j_call: TRBJ2-3
d_call: -
cdr3_aa: CAISESKRGRVSPDTQYF
cdr3_nt: TGTGCCATCAGTGAGTCGAAAAGGGGCCGTGTGTCCCCAGATACGCAGTATTTT

clone_size: once
v_call: TRBV5-7
j_call: TRBJ2-7
d_call: TRBD1
cdr3_aa: CASSLQGTGVFEQYF
cdr3_nt: TGTGCCAGCAGCTTGCAAGGGACAGGGGTTTTCGAGCAGTACTTC

clone_size: -
v_call: TRBV11-1
j_call: TRBJ1-1
d_call: TRBD1
cdr3_aa: CASSFYRGRNTEAFF
cdr3_nt: TGTGCCAGCAGCTTTTATAGGGGGCGGAACACTGAAGCTTTCTTT

clone_size: once
v_call: TRBV7-8
j_call: TRBJ2-7
d_call: -
cdr3_aa: CASSARYRERYEQYF
cdr3_nt: TGTGCCAGCAGCGCAAGATACAGGGAGCGGTACGAGCAGTACTTC

clone_size: -
v_call: TRBV6-5
j_call: TRBJ2-7
d_call: -
cdr3_aa: CASSDSYEQYF
cdr3_nt: TGTGCCAGCAGTGACAGCTACGAGCAGTACTTC

clone_size: -
v_call: TRBV21-1
j_call: TRBJ2-7
d_call: -
cdr3_aa: CASSKAAGPGGEQYF
cdr3_nt: TGTGCCAGCAGCAAAGCAGCAGGTCCAGGGGGCGAGCAGTACTTC

clone_size: -
v_call: TRBV4-1
j_call: TRBJ2-3
d_call: TRBD1
cdr3_aa: CASSHFRGNTDTQYF
cdr3_nt: TGCGCCAGCAGCCATTTCAGGGGGAACACAGATACGCAGTATTTT

clone_size: -
v_call: TRBV7-9
j_call: TRBJ1-2
d_call: -
cdr3_aa: CASTGYGYTF
cdr3_nt: TGTGCCAGCACAGGGTATGGCTACACCTTC

clone_size: -
v_call: TRBV6-1
j_call: TRBJ1-6
d_call: TRBD1
cdr3_aa: CASSEPKWDRVYNSPLHF
cdr3_nt: TGTGCCAGCAGCGAACCAAAATGGGACAGGGTCTATAATTCACCCCTCCACTTT

clone_size: -
v_call: TRBV7-2
j_call: TRBJ2-2
d_call: -
cdr3_aa: CASSSSLSAGELFF
cdr3_nt: TGTGCCAGCAGCTCTTCTCTAAGCGCCGGGGAGCTGTTTTTT

clone_size: once
v_call: TRBV7-2
j_call: TRBJ2-5
d_call: -
cdr3_aa: CASSFRPRETQYF
cdr3_nt: TGTGCCAGCAGCTTCAGGCCTCGAGAGACCCAGTACTTC

clone_size: -
v_call: TRBV15
j_call: TRBJ1-5
d_call: -
cdr3_aa: CATSRERGRPYQPQHF
cdr3_nt: TGTGCCACCAGCAGAGAAAGGGGAAGGCCTTATCAGCCCCAGCATTTT

clone_size: -
v_call: TRBV6-1
j_call: TRBJ1-5
d_call: TRBD1
cdr3_aa: CASSEGTGDQPQHF
cdr3_nt: TGTGCCAGCAGTGAAGGGACAGGGGATCAGCCCCAGCATTTT

clone_size: -
v_call: TRBV5-5
j_call: TRBJ2-7
d_call: -
cdr3_aa: CASSLGSGLYEQYF
cdr3_nt: TGTGCCAGCAGCTTGGGCTCAGGGCTCTACGAGCAGTACTTC

clone_size: -
v_call: TRBV12-5
j_call: TRBJ2-2
d_call: TRBD2
cdr3_aa: CASGFGGKRELFF
cdr3_nt: TGTGCTAGTGGTTTCGGGGGGAAGAGGGAGCTGTTTTTT

clone_size: once
v_call: TRBV4-1
j_call: TRBJ2-7
d_call: -
cdr3_aa: CASSQGSTGYEQYF
cdr3_nt: TGCGCCAGCAGCCAAGGGTCGACGGGCTACGAGCAGTACTTC

clone_size: -
v_call: TRBV11-2
j_call: TRBJ2-7
d_call: -
cdr3_aa: CASSLGTVSYEQYF
cdr3_nt: TGTGCCAGCAGCTTAGGTACAGTTTCCTACGAGCAGTACTTC

clone_size: -
v_call: TRBV6-5
j_call: TRBJ2-6
d_call: -
cdr3_aa: CASSPVNGANVLTF
cdr3_nt: TGTGCCAGCAGTCCGGTAAACGGGGCCAACGTCCTGACTTTC

clone_size: -
v_call: TRBV15
j_call: TRBJ2-3
d_call: -
cdr3_aa: CATSRVQTFSSTDTQYF
cdr3_nt: TGTGCCACCAGCAGAGTTCAGACTTTTTCCAGCACAGATACGCAGTATTTT

clone_size: -
v_call: TRBV5-1
j_call: TRBJ2-1
d_call: TRBD1
cdr3_aa: CASSPTGPTFNNEQFF
cdr3_nt: TGCGCCAGCAGCCCGACAGGGCCTACTTTTAACAATGAGCAGTTCTTC

clone_size: -
v_call: TRBV30
j_call: TRBJ2-7
d_call: TRBD2
cdr3_aa: CAWRASGGRWEQYF
cdr3_nt: TGTGCCTGGAGGGCTAGCGGGGGCCGTTGGGAGCAGTACTTC

clone_size: -
v_call: TRBV28
j_call: TRBJ2-4
d_call: -
cdr3_aa: CASSSRSEGSIQYF
cdr3_nt: TGTGCCAGCAGTTCACGGTCCGAGGGCAGCATTCAGTACTTC

clone_size: -
v_call: TRBV19
j_call: TRBJ2-7
d_call: -
cdr3_aa: CASSIGRAPVYEQYF
cdr3_nt: TGTGCCAGTAGTATAGGGCGGGCGCCGGTCTACGAGCAGTACTTC

clone_size: -
v_call: TRBV2
j_call: TRBJ1-2
d_call: TRBD1
cdr3_aa: CASSEMGRGYGYTF
cdr3_nt: TGTGCCAGCAGTGAAATGGGCAGGGGGTATGGCTACACCTTC

clone_size: -
v_call: TRBV19
j_call: TRBJ2-1
d_call: -
cdr3_aa: CASRRAGEYNEQFF
cdr3_nt: TGTGCCAGTAGAAGGGCAGGGGAGTACAATGAGCAGTTCTTC

clone_size: -
v_call: TRBV4-2
j_call: TRBJ1-4
d_call: -
cdr3_aa: CASSSRESLLLNEKLFF
cdr3_nt: TGTGCCAGCAGCAGCAGGGAATCCCTCCTCCTTAATGAAAAACTGTTTTTT

clone_size: -
v_call: TRBV6-4
j_call: TRBJ2-3
d_call: TRBD2
cdr3_aa: CASSLAGEGTDTQYF
cdr3_nt: TGTGCCAGCAGCCTAGCGGGGGAGGGCACAGATACGCAGTATTTT

clone_size: -
v_call: TRBV9
j_call: TRBJ1-6
d_call: -
cdr3_aa: CASSASRDNSPLHF
cdr3_nt: TGTGCCAGCAGCGCTTCTCGGGATAATTCACCCCTCCACTTT

clone_size: -
v_call: TRBV7-2
j_call: TRBJ2-3
d_call: TRBD2
cdr3_aa: CASCERASGADTQYF
cdr3_nt: TGTGCCAGCTGCGAGAGGGCTAGCGGGGCAGATACGCAGTATTTT

clone_size: -
v_call: TRBV13
j_call: TRBJ2-1
d_call: TRBD2
cdr3_aa: CASSRGGRGGSYNEQFF
cdr3_nt: TGTGCCAGCAGTAGGGGAGGGCGGGGGGGATCCTACAATGAGCAGTTCTTC

clone_size: -
v_call: TRBV5-1
j_call: TRBJ1-4
d_call: TRBD1
cdr3_aa: CASSQGQGGEKLFF
cdr3_nt: TGCGCCAGCAGCCAGGGACAGGGTGGTGAAAAACTGTTTTTT

clone_size: once
v_call: TRBV15
j_call: TRBJ2-5
d_call: TRBD1
cdr3_aa: CATSGRDRGTQYF
cdr3_nt: TGTGCCACCAGCGGCCGGGACAGAGGGACCCAGTACTTC

clone_size: -
v_call: TRBV7-8
j_call: TRBJ1-5
d_call: -
cdr3_aa: CASSPGGPQHF
cdr3_nt: TGTGCCAGCAGCCCCGGGGGACCCCAGCATTTT

clone_size: -
v_call: TRBV5-1
j_call: TRBJ2-3
d_call: -
cdr3_aa: CASSFGGPTDTQYF
cdr3_nt: TGCGCCAGCAGCTTCGGGGGGCCCACAGATACGCAGTATTTT

clone_size: -
v_call: TRBV7-9
j_call: TRBJ2-2
d_call: -
cdr3_aa: CASSFYDFTGELFF
cdr3_nt: TGTGCCAGCAGCTTTTACGACTTCACCGGGGAGCTGTTTTTT

clone_size: -
v_call: TRBV7-9
j_call: TRBJ2-5
d_call: TRBD2
cdr3_aa: CASSPSGAETQYF
cdr3_nt: TGTGCCAGCAGCCCCAGCGGGGCGGAGACCCAGTACTTC